Below, 3 T cell receptor beta chains from the same sample are listed, as sequenced in a study of shared clonotypes between healthy human individuals. TCRdb's copy holds only in-frame clones and misses some; the assay was immunoSEQ multiplex PCR. The sample has under 600,000 clones, roughly 79% seen once; the top ten hold about 12%. Sequencing was carried out using PBMCs. The source is a woman aged 40 to 50 in good health. Some clones in this sample may be carry-over from other donors' samples.

The sample holds one count of this clone. This chain links TRBV28 with TRBJ2-2; 7 nucleotides line up with TRBD2. Looked up from germline, CDR1 is MDHEN and CDR2 is SYDVKM. The CDR3 contains 15 residues. V lost 3 bases and J lost 2; bases outside the gene matches: 3. The CDR3: CASSLGGRNTGELFF. For the CDR3, the DNA is TGTGCCAGCAGTTTGGGCGGGAGAAACACCGGGGAGCTGTTTTTT.

The V call is TRBV18, the J call TRBJ2-7, with 8 bases lining up with TRBD1. J was trimmed by 5 bases and V by 1 base; bases with no gene match: 4. CDR3 length: 14 residues. Germline values: CDR1 KGHSH, CDR2 LQKENI. The CDR3 sequence is CASSPRQGTDEQYF. Here the CDR3 DNA reads TGTGCCAGCTCACCACGACAGGGGACGGACGAGCAGTACTTC.

The genes are TRBV5-4 and TRBJ1-1; D is unresolved. V gave up 3 bases and J gave up 1 base, with 13 bases separating them. This CDR3 has 15 amino acids. Germline values: CDR1 SGHNT, CDR2 YYREEE (reference sequence). In DNA form, the CDR3 reads TGTGCCAGCAGCTACCCACGGACGGCGAACACTGAAGCTTTCTTT. Translation: CASSYPRTANTEAFF.